This TCR beta chain was sequenced during a study of blood T cell repertoires in COVID-19. Per the study methods: Amplifying reference gene primers gave estimates of nucleated cell counts. The data were produced by immunoSEQ multiplex PCR, yet TCRdb's version contains in-frame clones alone and is incomplete. Clone size and the V and J calls come from that table; the DNA yielded D and trimming. The sample consists of approximately 500,000 clones, about 88% of them appearing once. The CDR3 spans 14 residues. Germline V CDR1 and CDR2: MNHEY, SVGAGI. J was trimmed by 6 bases and V by 7 bases; bases with no gene match: 8.

This TCR was recovered from a woman aged 45-65 years with COVID-19, enrolled during active disease. The V call is TRBV6-5, the J call TRBJ1-5; 8 bases align to TRBD1. The sequenced sample was peripheral blood. The DNA for the CDR3 is TGTGCCAGCAACCCCCAGGGGGCCCTTCAGCCCCAGCATTTT. This translates into CASNPQGALQPQHF.